Described below is a single TCR beta chain sequence and its context. Germline CDR1 MNHEY, CDR2 SVGAGI. V was trimmed by 4 bases and J by 2 bases, leaving 12 bases between them. The CDR3 spans 15 residues. This entry belongs to a study of blood T cell repertoires in COVID-19. Study details: Samples taken during acute and convalescent COVID-19 were collected in the United States, Italy and Spain. Sources were T cells, B-cell-depleted T cells, or PBMCs; the material itself was cDNA or gDNA.

As processed by the authors: The assay estimated nucleated cells by amplifying reference gene primers. The method was immunoSEQ multiplex PCR; TCRdb's version includes in-frame clones alone and lacks a portion of them. That table supplies the V and J calls and clone size; D and trimming were determined from the DNA. The table has hundreds of thousands of clones, around nine tenths seen once; the top ten hold more than 4%. V gene TRBV6-5 combines with J gene TRBJ1-5, with D possibly TRBD1 on 6 matching bases. This clonotype originated in a woman aged 25 to 39 with acute or convalescent COVID-19. Sample: peripheral blood. CDR3 residues: CASSFGGAGNQPQHF. The CDR3 bases are TGTGCCAGCAGTTTTGGGGGGGCTGGCAATCAGCCCCAGCATTTT.